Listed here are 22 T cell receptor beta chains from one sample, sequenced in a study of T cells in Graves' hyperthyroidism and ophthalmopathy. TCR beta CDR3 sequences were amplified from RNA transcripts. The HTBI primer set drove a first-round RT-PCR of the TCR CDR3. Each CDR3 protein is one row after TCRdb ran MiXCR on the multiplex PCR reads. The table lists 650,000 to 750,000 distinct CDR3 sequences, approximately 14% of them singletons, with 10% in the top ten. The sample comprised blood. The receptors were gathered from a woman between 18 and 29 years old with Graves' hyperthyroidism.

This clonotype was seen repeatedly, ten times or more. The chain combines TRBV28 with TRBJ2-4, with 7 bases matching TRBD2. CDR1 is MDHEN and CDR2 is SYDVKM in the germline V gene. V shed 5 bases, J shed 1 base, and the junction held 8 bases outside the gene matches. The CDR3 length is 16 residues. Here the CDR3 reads CASSPRGVLAKNIQYF. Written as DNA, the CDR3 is TGTGCCAGCAGTCCCCGGGGGGTTCTGGCCAAAAACATTCAGTACTTC.

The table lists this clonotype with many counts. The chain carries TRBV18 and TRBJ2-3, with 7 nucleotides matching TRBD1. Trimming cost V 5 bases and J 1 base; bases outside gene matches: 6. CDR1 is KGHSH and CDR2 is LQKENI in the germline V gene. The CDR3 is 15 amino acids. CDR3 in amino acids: CASSNYGQGTDTQYF. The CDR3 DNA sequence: TGTGCCAGCTCAAACTATGGACAGGGCACAGATACGCAGTATTTT. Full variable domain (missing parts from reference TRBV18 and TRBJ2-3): NAGVMQNPRHLVRRRGQEARLRCSPMKGHSHVYWYRQLPEEGLKFMVYLQKENIIDESGMPKERFSAEFPKEGPSILRIQQVVRGDSAAYFCASSNYGQGTDTQYFGPGTRLTVL.

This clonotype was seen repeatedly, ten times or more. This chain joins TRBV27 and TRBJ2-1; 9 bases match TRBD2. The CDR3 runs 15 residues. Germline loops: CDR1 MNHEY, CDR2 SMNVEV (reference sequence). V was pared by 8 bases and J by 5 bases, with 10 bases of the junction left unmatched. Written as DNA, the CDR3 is TGTGCCAGCGGACTCCTAGCGGGGCTCGACAATGAGCAGTTCTTC. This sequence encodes CASGLLAGLDNEQFF.

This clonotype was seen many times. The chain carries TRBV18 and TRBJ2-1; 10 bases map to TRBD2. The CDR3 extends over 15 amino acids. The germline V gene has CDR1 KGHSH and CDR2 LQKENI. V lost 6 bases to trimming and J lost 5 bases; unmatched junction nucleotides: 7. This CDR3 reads CASSVRTSGDNEQFF. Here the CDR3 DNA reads TGTGCCAGCTCTGTAAGGACTAGCGGTGACAATGAGCAGTTCTTC.

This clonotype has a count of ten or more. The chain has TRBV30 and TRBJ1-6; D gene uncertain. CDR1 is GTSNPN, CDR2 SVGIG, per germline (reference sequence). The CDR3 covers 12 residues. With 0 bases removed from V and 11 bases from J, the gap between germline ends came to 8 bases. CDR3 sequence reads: CAWSVIWTPLHF. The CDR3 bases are TGTGCCTGGAGTGTAATTTGGACACCCCTCCACTTT.

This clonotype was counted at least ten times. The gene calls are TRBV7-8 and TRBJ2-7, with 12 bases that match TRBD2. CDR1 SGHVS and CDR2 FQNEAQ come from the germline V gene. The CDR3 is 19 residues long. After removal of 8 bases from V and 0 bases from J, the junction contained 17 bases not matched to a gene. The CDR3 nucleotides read TGTGCCAGCGGACCCCGGACTAGCGGGAAAAGGGGAATCTCCTACGAGCAGTACTTC. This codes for CASGPRTSGKRGISYEQYF.

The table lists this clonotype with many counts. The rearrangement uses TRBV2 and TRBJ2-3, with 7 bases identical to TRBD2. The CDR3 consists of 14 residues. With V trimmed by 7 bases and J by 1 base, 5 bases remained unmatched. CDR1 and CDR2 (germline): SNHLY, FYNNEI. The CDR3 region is CASNTSARTDTQYF. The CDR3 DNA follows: TGTGCCAGCAATACTAGCGCCCGCACAGATACGCAGTATTTT.

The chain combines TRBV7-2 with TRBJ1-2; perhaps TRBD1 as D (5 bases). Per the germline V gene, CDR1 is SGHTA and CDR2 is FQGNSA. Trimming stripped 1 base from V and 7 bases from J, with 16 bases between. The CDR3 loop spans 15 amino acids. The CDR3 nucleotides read TGTGCCAGCAGCTTAGTCCCCGGGGCCGGTCCTGGCTACACCTTC. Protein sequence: CASSLVPGAGPGYTF.

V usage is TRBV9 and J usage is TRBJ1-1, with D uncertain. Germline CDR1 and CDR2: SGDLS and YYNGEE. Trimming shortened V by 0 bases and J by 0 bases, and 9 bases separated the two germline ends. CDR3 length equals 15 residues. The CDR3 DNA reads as TGTGCCAGCAGCGTAGAGACGGGAATGAACACTGAAGCTTTCTTT. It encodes CASSVETGMNTEAFF.

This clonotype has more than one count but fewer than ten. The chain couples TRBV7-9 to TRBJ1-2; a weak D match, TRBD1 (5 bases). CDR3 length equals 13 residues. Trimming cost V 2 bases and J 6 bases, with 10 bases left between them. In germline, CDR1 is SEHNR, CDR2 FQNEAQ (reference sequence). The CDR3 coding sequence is TGTGCCAGCAGCTTAAGTGACAGCCATGGCTACACCTTC. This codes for CASSLSDSHGYTF.

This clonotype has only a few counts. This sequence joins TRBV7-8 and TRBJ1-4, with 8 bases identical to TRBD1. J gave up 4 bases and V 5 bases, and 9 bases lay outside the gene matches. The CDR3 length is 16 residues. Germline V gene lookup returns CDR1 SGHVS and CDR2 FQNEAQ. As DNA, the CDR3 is TGTGCCAGCAGCCTGCGGGCAGGGGGCCTTAATGAAAAACTGTTTTTT. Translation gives CASSLRAGGLNEKLFF.

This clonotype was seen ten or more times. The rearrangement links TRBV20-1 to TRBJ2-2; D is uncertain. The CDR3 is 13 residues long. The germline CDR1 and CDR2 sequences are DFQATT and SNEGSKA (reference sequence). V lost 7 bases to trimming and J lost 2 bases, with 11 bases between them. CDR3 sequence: CSVRSPNTGELFF. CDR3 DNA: TGCAGTGTCCGCTCGCCAAACACCGGGGAGCTGTTTTTT.

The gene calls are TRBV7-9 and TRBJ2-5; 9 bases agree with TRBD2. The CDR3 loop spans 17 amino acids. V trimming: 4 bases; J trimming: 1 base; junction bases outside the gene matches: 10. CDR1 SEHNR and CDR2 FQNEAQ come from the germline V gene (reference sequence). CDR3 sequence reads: CASSWGLATGGQETQYF. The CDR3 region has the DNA TGTGCCAGCAGCTGGGGACTAGCCACGGGGGGCCAAGAGACCCAGTACTTC.

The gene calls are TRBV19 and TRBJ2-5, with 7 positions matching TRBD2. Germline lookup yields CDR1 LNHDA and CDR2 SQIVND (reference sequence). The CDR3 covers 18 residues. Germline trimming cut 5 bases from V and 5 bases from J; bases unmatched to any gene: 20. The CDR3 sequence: CASSPPGLEGWSRETQYF. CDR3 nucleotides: TGTGCCAGTAGTCCACCCGGACTAGAAGGCTGGTCTCGGGAGACCCAGTACTTC.

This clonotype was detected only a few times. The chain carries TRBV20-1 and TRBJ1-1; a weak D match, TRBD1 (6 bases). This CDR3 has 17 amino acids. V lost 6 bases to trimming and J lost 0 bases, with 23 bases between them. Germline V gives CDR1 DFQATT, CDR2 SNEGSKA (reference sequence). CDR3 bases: TGCAGTGCAACCTCGGACAGCCCCCTACTCTTGAACACTGAAGCTTTCTTT. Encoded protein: CSATSDSPLLLNTEAFF.

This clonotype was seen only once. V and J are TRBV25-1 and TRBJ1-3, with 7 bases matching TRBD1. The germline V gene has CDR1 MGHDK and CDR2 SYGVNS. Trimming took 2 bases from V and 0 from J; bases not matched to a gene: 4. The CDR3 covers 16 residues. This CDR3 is CASSEIGTASGNTIYF. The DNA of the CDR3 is TGTGCCAGCAGTGAAATAGGGACAGCCTCTGGAAACACCATATATTTT.

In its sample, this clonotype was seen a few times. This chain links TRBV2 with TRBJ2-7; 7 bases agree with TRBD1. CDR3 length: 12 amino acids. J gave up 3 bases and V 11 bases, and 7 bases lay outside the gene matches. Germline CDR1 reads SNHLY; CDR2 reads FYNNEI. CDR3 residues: CAQTGSHYEQYF. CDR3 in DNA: TGTGCCCAGACAGGGTCTCACTACGAGCAGTACTTC.

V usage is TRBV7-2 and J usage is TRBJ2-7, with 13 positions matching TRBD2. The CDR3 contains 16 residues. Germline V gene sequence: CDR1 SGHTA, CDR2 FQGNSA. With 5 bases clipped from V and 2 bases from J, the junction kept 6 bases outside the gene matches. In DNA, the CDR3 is TGTGCCAGCAGCCTTGGACTAGCGGGAGCCCCCTACGAGCAGTACTTC. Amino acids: CASSLGLAGAPYEQYF.

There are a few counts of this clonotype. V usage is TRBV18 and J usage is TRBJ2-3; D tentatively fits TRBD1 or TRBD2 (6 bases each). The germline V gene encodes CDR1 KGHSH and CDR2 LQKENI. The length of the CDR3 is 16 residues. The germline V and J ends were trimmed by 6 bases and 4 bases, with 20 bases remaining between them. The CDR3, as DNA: TGTGCCAGCTCCCCGGGGGCTCTGGGAGGAGCAGATACGCAGTATTTT. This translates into CASSPGALGGADTQYF.

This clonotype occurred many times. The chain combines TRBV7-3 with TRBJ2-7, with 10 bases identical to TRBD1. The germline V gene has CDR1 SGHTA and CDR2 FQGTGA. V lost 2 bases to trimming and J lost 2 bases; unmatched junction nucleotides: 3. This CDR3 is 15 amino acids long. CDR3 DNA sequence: TGTGCCAGCAGCTTAGCGGGACAGGGGCCCTACGAGCAGTACTTC. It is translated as CASSLAGQGPYEQYF. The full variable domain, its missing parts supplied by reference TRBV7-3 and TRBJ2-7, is GAGVSQTPSNKVTEKGKYVELRCDPISGHTALYWYRQSLGQGPEFLIYFQGTGAADDSGLPNDRFFAVRPEGSVSTLKIQRTERGDSAVYLCASSLAGQGPYEQYFGPGTRLTVT.

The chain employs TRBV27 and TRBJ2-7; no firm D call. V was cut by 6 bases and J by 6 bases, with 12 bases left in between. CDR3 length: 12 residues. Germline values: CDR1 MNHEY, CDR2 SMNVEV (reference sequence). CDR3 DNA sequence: TGTGCCAGCAGACTCTCGTCGGGCGAGCAGTACTTC. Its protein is CASRLSSGEQYF.

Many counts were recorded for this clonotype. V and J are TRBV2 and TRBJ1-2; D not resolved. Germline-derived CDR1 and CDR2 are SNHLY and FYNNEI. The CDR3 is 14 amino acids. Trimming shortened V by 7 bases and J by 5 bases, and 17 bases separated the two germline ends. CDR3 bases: TGTGCCAGCAAGTCAGTGGGCAGAGGGTATGGCTACACCTTC. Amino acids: CASKSVGRGYGYTF.